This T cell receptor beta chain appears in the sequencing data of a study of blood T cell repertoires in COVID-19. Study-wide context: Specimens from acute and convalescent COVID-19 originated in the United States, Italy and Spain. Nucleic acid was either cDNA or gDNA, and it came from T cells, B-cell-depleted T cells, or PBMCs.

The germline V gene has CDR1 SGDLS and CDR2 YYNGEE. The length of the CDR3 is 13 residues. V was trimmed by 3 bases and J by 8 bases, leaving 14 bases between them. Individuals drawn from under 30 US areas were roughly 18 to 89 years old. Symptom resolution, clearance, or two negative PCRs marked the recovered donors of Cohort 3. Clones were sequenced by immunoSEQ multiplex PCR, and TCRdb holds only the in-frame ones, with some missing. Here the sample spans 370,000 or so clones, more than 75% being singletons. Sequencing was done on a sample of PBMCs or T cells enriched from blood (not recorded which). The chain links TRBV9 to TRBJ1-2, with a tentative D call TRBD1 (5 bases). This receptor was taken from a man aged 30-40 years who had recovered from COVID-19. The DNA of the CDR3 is TGTGCCAGCAGCGAGGGGTCTCCCAAGGGCTACACCTTC. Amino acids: CASSEGSPKGYTF.